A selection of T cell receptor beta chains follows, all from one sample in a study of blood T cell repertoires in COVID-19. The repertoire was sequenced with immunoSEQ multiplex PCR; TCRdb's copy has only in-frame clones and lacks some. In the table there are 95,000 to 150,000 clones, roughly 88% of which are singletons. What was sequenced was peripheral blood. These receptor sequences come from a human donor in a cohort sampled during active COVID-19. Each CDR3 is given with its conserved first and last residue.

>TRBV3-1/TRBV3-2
CASSQDRQDGYTF
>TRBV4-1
CASSQEQGALPDTQYF
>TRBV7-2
CASSLAGTSVTGELFF
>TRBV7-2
CASSFPGGQVTF
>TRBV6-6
CAIQGNTDTQYF
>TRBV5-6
CASSRTYYTGELFF
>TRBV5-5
CASSLLAGVIGELFF
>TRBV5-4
CASSAGPGGSRRETQYF
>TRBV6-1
CASSGKTGGVMSYNSPLHF
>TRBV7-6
CASSLGGQGAGYEQYF
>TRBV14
CASSQGLTGELFF
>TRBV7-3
CASSFQAGAMVEQYF
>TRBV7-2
CASSVEVVTEAFF
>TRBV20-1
CSASRTSGISLYNEQFF
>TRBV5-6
CASSLGAGTGLTEAFF
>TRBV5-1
CASSQLGGKSNYGYTF
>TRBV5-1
CASSLVAGNTEAFF
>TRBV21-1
CASSASRVLAKNIQYF
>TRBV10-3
CAISEWTSGDSEQYF
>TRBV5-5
CASSSGLAGATDTQYF
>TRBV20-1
CSASMEGHPSGQPQHF
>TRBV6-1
CASSENIKTGGVQFF
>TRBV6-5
CASSYRQHYNEQFF
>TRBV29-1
CSGSEVNEQFF
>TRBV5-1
CASRGDGGTSTEQYF
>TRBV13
CASSFAPPGGEQFF
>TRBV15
CATSRESPSSNQPQHF
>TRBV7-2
CASSLGPAGVETQYF
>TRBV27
CASTSLTGVNEKLFF
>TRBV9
CASSGGENSPLHF
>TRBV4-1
CASSLTGGYEQYF
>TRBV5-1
CASSPDRVTQPQHF
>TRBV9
CASSSRQENTIYF
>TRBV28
CASSLPRFYEQYF
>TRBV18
CASSPPGTGSSYEQYF
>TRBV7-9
CATGQENTGELFF
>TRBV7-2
CASSLMRGQAFF
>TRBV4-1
CASSQTPAGGPSEQYF
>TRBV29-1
CSVRRGPHEQYF
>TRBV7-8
CASSHFRQPKDSPLHF
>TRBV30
CASPGRGNEKLFF
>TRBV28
CASRRQGFYEQYF
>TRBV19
CASSQIEGAVTDTQYF
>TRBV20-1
CSASLGGAFF
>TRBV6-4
CASSDQKGDTQYF
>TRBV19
CASSIGTSGMSEQYF
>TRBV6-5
CASSWLAGAKNIQYF
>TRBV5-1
CASSVTSGSSYNEQFF
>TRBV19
CASSMGTGPPTYGGYTF
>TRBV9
CASSDTGGPGTEAFF
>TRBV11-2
CASSFFLGGSDTQYF
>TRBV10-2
CASLSSRQIFREAFF
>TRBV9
CASSVGPSESTEAFF
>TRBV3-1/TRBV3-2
CASSQRGYNEQFF